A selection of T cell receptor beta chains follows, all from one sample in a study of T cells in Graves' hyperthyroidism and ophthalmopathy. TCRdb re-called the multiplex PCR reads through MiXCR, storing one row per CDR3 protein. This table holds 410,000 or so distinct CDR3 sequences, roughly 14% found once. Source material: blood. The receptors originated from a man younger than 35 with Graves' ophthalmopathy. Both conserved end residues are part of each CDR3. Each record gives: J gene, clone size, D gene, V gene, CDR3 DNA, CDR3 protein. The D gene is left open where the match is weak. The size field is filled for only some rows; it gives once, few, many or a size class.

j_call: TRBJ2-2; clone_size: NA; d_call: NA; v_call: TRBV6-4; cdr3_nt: TGTGCCAGCAGAGGGGTTCCGGGGGAGCTGTTTTTT; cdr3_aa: CASRGVPGELFF
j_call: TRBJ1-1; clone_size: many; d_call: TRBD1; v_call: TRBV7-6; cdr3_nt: TGTGCCAGCAGCCTGTTTACGACAGGGGGGACTGAAGCTTTCTTT; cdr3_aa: CASSLFTTGGTEAFF
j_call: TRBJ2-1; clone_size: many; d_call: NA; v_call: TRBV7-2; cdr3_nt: TGTGCCAGCAGCTTCGGGCAGGCTTACAATGAGCAGTTCTTC; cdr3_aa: CASSFGQAYNEQFF
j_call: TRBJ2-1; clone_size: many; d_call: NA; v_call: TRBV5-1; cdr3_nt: TGCGCCAGCACCTCAACGGGAGAATCCTACAATGAGCAGTTCTTC; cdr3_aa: CASTSTGESYNEQFF
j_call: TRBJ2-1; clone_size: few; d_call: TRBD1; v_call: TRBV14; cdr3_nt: TGTGCCAGCAGCCGTGGACAGGGACGGGACAATGCTGAGCAGTTCTTC; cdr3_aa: CASSRGQGRDNAEQFF
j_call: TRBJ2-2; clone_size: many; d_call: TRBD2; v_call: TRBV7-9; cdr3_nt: TGTGCCAGCAACTCGGGACTAGCGGGAGAATCGGCCGGGGAGCTGTTTTTT; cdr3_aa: CASNSGLAGESAGELFF
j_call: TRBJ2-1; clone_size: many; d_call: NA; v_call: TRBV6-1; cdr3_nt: TGTGCCAGCAGTCCAACAGCCACCGATGAGCAGTTCTTC; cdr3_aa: CASSPTATDEQFF
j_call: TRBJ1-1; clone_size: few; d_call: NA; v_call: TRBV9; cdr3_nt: TGTGCCAGCAGCGCCCGCCCTGGGAACACTGAAGCTTTCTTT; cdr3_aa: CASSARPGNTEAFF
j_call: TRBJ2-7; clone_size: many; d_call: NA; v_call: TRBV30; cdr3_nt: TGTGCCTGGAGTGTACTTCTGGGAAAGGGGGACGAGCAGTACTTC; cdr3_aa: CAWSVLLGKGDEQYF
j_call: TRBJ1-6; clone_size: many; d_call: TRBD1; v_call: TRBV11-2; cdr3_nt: TGTGCCAGCAGGAGAGACAGGGGGACTCGGGATTCACCCCTCCACTTT; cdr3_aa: CASRRDRGTRDSPLHF
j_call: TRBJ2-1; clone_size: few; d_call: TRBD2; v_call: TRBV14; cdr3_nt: TGTGCCAGCAGCGAGCGACTAGCGGGGAAATACAATGAGCAGTTCTTC; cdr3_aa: CASSERLAGKYNEQFF
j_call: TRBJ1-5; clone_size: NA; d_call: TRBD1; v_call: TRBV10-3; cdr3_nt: TGTGCCATCCAGGGGGGGGGAAGGGATCAGCCCCAGCATTTT; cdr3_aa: CAIQGGGRDQPQHF
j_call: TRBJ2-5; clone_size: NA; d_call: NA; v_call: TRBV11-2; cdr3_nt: TGTGCCAGCAGCTTCACACGATTAGACGAGACCCAGTACTTC; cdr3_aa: CASSFTRLDETQYF
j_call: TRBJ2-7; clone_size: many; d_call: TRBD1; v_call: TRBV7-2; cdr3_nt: TGTGCCAGCAGCTTCGACAGGGGACCCTACGAGCAGTACTTC; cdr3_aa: CASSFDRGPYEQYF
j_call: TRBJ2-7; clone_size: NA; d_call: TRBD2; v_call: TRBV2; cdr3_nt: TGTGCCAGCAGTGAAGGTCGGACTAGCGGGGCAACCTACGAGCAGCACTTC; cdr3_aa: CASSEGRTSGATYEQHF
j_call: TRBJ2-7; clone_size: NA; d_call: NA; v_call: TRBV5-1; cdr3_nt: TGCGCCAGCAGCAGCTTACAGGGAACCTCCTACGAGCAGTACTTC; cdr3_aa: CASSSLQGTSYEQYF
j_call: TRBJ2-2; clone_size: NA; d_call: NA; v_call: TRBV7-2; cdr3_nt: TGTGCCAGCAGCTTCGCGCACGGGACCGGGGAGCTGTTTTTT; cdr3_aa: CASSFAHGTGELFF
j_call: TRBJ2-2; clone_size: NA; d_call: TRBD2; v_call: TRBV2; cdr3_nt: TGTGCCAGCAGGGACACTAGCGGGAGGGCCACCGGGGAGCTGTTTTTT; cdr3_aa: CASRDTSGRATGELFF
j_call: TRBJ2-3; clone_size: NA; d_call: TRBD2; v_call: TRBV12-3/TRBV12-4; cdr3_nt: TGTGCCAGCAGTTTAACAAGCGGGGGGGCCGGGGGTACGCAGTATTTT; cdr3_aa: CASSLTSGGAGGTQYF
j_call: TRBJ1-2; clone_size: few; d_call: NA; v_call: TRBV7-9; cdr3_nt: TGTGCCAGCGAGGACCCGTATGGCTACACCTTC; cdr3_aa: CASEDPYGYTF
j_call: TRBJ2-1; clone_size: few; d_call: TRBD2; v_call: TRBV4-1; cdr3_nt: TGCGCCAGCAGCCCGACTCGTCTAGCGGGATACAATGAGCAGTTCTTC; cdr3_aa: CASSPTRLAGYNEQFF
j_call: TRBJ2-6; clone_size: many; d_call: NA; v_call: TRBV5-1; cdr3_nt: TGCGCCAGCAGCTTGGCACCCGGGACGGGCGGGGCCAACGTCCTGACTTTC; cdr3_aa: CASSLAPGTGGANVLTF